This T cell receptor (beta chain) is from a study of blood T cell repertoires in COVID-19. Study summary: From the United States, Italy and Spain came samples of acute and convalescent COVID-19. In each case, the material was cDNA or gDNA derived from T cells, B-cell-depleted T cells, or PBMCs.

Categorization into cohorts depended on clinical history that participants reported. In the original workflow: Counts of nucleated cells, estimated from reference gene primer amplification, were obtained. This table comes from immunoSEQ multiplex PCR, and its TCRdb copy is limited to in-frame clones, with some not included. That table is the source of V, J and clone size, and D and trimming were worked out from the DNA. Here the sample spans roughly 180,000 clones, over 70% being singletons. Germline values: CDR1 PRHDT, CDR2 FYEKMQ (reference sequence). The CDR3 is 12 amino acids. V dropped 1 base and J dropped 13 bases, with 12 bases sitting between them.

The origin of this receptor is a woman in her thirties or forties with acute COVID-19. Sequencing was done on a sample of PBMCs or T cells enriched from blood (not recorded which). The rearrangement links TRBV13 to TRBJ2-3, with D perhaps matching TRBD1 (5 bases). The CDR3 bases are TGTGCCAGCAGCTTAGAGCAGGGAACAAAGTATTTT. It yields the protein CASSLEQGTKYF. Together with reference TRBV13 and TRBJ2-3, the CDR3 gives the full variable domain: AAGVIQSPRHLIKEKRETATLKCYPIPRHDTVYWYQQGPGQDPQFLISFYEKMQSDKGSIPDRFSAQQFSDYHSELNMSSLELGDSALYFCASSLEQGTKYFGPGTRLTVL.